This TCR beta chain was identified during a study of blood T cell repertoires in COVID-19. Study-level background: PBMCs, B-cell-depleted T cells, or T cells were the source of the cDNA or gDNA that made up the material.

Study processing details: Estimated nucleated cell counts came from reference gene primer amplification. Profiling relied on immunoSEQ multiplex PCR, and the TCRdb table lists in-frame clones only, not all of them. The D gene and trimming were derived from the DNA, and the V and J assignments and clone size from that table. The sample contains 150,000 to 200,000 clones, 85% of which appear only once. This clone has just one count. Looked up from germline, CDR1 is MNHNY and CDR2 is SVGAGI (reference sequence). The CDR3 consists of 14 residues. Trimming removed 6 bases at V and 4 bases at J, with 15 bases between.

The specimen sequenced was peripheral blood. This chain links TRBV6-6 with TRBJ1-1, with TRBD1 as a possible D gene (5 bases). The clonotype originates from a human donor with acute or convalescent COVID-19. The donor label of this sample is uncertain. CDR3 DNA: TGTGCCAGCAGAAATTCCGGGGGGGGCACTGAAGCTTTCTTT. Translating it yields CASRNSGGGTEAFF.